The T cell receptor beta chain described here comes from a study of cytomegalovirus exposure and HLA in healthy donors. Study context: HLA-typed donors contributed around 85 million unique TCRs, which were held in an early data release.

Study outcomes and limitations: In an earlier analysis, productive rearrangement rates for most beta V segments clustered near 87% or 30%.

Comment on this clone: The antigen remains unidentified. In the same sample, other DNA sequences code for this CDR3.

The PCR ran on 60 Vbeta and 13 Jbeta primers. Libraries were prepared by immunoSEQ multiplex PCR; TCRdb keeps only in-frame clonotypes and omits some of them. The sample records about 140,000 clones, 65% to 70% being singletons. V was trimmed by 0 bases and J by 10 bases, leaving 9 bases between them. In germline, CDR1 is MGHRA, CDR2 YSYEKL. This CDR3 contains 12 residues. The clonotype was recovered from a man aged 30-40 years in good health and CMV-seropositive. Sequenced: PBMCs. This rearrangement joins TRBV4-1 to TRBJ1-1; possibly TRBD1 for D (5 bases). The CDR3 DNA reads TGCGCCAGCAGCCAAGATTCCAGGGCAGCTTTCTTT. Protein sequence: CASSQDSRAAFF.